The rows below give T cell receptor beta chains drawn from one sample of a study of read filtering for tumor transcriptome and immune sequencing. TCRdb reprocessed the reads with MiXCR, giving one entry per CDR3 protein. The table includes about 50,000 distinct CDR3 sequences, 15% to 20% detected once. Sample: a population of CD138-negative cells sorted from bone marrow. Receptor source: a donor aged 40 or older with multiple myeloma. CDR3s include the opening cysteine and the closing phenylalanine or tryptophan. A D gene is named only where the DNA matches it firmly. Clone size appears in some rows only: once, few, many, or a class for an expanded clone.

v_gene: TRBV30
j_gene: TRBJ1-1
d_gene: -
abundance: once
CDR3aa: CALGGVADTEAFF
CDR3nt: TGTGCCCTGGGGGGGGTGGCGGACACTGAAGCTTTCTTT

v_gene: TRBV7-9
j_gene: TRBJ2-4
d_gene: -
abundance: many
CDR3aa: CASSLALAGIQYF
CDR3nt: TGTGCCAGCAGCTTAGCTTTGGCGGGCATTCAGTACTTC

v_gene: TRBV11-3
j_gene: TRBJ1-1
d_gene: -
abundance: medium-sized
CDR3aa: CASSLAENTEAFF
CDR3nt: TGTGCCAGCAGCTTAGCAGAAAACACTGAAGCTTTCTTT

v_gene: TRBV28
j_gene: TRBJ1-5
d_gene: TRBD1
abundance: many
CDR3aa: CASSTGQASRPQHF
CDR3nt: TGTGCCAGCTCAACCGGACAGGCCTCGCGGCCCCAGCATTTT

v_gene: TRBV7-9
j_gene: TRBJ2-1
d_gene: -
abundance: few
CDR3aa: CASSSPGAGDRNEQFF
CDR3nt: TGTGCCAGCAGCTCCCCAGGGGCGGGAGACAGGAATGAGCAGTTCTTC

v_gene: TRBV20-1
j_gene: TRBJ1-3
d_gene: TRBD1
abundance: many
CDR3aa: CSARDGTGLGNTIYF
CDR3nt: TGCAGTGCTAGAGATGGGACAGGGCTGGGAAACACCATATATTTT

v_gene: TRBV5-1
j_gene: TRBJ1-1
d_gene: -
abundance: many
CDR3aa: CASSPNRNTEAFF
CDR3nt: TGCGCCAGCAGCCCCAATCGGAACACTGAAGCTTTCTTT

v_gene: TRBV19
j_gene: TRBJ2-7
d_gene: -
abundance: many
CDR3aa: CASSTRTASYEQYF
CDR3nt: TGTGCCAGTAGTACGCGGACAGCCTCCTACGAGCAGTACTTC

v_gene: TRBV12-3/TRBV12-4
j_gene: TRBJ2-2
d_gene: -
abundance: many
CDR3aa: CASRQGSRNTGELFF
CDR3nt: TGTGCCAGCAGACAGGGTAGTCGGAACACCGGGGAGCTGTTTTTT

v_gene: TRBV28
j_gene: TRBJ2-5
d_gene: TRBD1
abundance: -
CDR3aa: CASSDGQGVEETQYF
CDR3nt: TGTGCCAGCAGTGACGGACAGGGAGTGGAAGAGACCCAGTACTTC

v_gene: TRBV7-2
j_gene: TRBJ2-7
d_gene: -
abundance: many
CDR3aa: CASSLIRGQGPFPGGLVEQYF
CDR3nt: TGTGCCAGCAGCTTAATACGTGGACAGGGACCTTTCCCGGGAGGCCTGGTCGAGCAGTACTTC

v_gene: TRBV20-1
j_gene: TRBJ2-1
d_gene: TRBD2
abundance: -
CDR3aa: CSANPTSGNEQFF
CDR3nt: TGCAGTGCCAACCCGACTAGCGGGAATGAGCAGTTCTTC

v_gene: TRBV5-5
j_gene: TRBJ2-7
d_gene: -
abundance: many
CDR3aa: CASSHGTEEQYF
CDR3nt: TGTGCCAGCAGCCACGGGACGGAAGAGCAGTACTTC

v_gene: TRBV20-1
j_gene: TRBJ2-1
d_gene: -
abundance: many
CDR3aa: CSAGPLDYNEQFF
CDR3nt: TGCAGTGCTGGACCCTTGGACTACAATGAGCAGTTCTTC

v_gene: TRBV29-1
j_gene: TRBJ2-5
d_gene: -
abundance: many
CDR3aa: CSAYRLQETQYF
CDR3nt: TGCAGCGCCTACAGGCTACAGGAGACCCAGTACTTC

v_gene: TRBV6-2/TRBV6-3
j_gene: TRBJ2-3
d_gene: TRBD2
abundance: many
CDR3aa: CASSGGTDTQYF
CDR3nt: TGTGCCTCTAGCGGGGGGACAGATACGCAGTATTTT

v_gene: TRBV29-1
j_gene: TRBJ2-3
d_gene: TRBD1
abundance: many
CDR3aa: CSSTGFPDTQYF
CDR3nt: TGCAGCTCGACAGGGTTCCCGGATACGCAGTATTTT

v_gene: TRBV7-9
j_gene: TRBJ2-5
d_gene: -
abundance: many
CDR3aa: CASSPGGRAQYF
CDR3nt: TGTGCCAGCAGCCCGGGCGGAAGGGCCCAGTACTTC

v_gene: TRBV6-6
j_gene: TRBJ2-7
d_gene: TRBD2
abundance: many
CDR3aa: CASTISGRGPYEQYF
CDR3nt: TGTGCCAGCACTATTAGCGGGAGAGGACCGTACGAGCAGTACTTC

v_gene: TRBV19
j_gene: TRBJ2-7
d_gene: TRBD1
abundance: -
CDR3aa: CASGMPGQGPYEQYF
CDR3nt: TGTGCCAGTGGTATGCCGGGACAGGGACCCTACGAGCAGTACTTC

v_gene: TRBV2
j_gene: TRBJ1-5
d_gene: -
abundance: many
CDR3aa: CASRRHTLSNQPQHF
CDR3nt: TGTGCCAGCAGAAGACACACTCTTAGCAATCAGCCCCAGCATTTT

v_gene: TRBV6-6
j_gene: TRBJ2-3
d_gene: -
abundance: -
CDR3aa: CASSYPNVADTQYF
CDR3nt: TGTGCCAGCAGTTACCCGAACGTGGCCGATACGCAGTATTTT

v_gene: TRBV7-2
j_gene: TRBJ2-6
d_gene: -
abundance: many
CDR3aa: CASSLGYSSGANVLTF
CDR3nt: TGTGCCAGCAGCTTAGGTTACAGCTCTGGGGCCAACGTCCTGACTTTC

v_gene: TRBV29-1
j_gene: TRBJ1-3
d_gene: -
abundance: few
CDR3aa: CSVEGTGNTIYF
CDR3nt: TGCAGCGTTGAGGGTACGGGAAACACCATATATTTT

v_gene: TRBV28
j_gene: TRBJ1-6
d_gene: -
abundance: many
CDR3aa: CASSRSSYNSPLHF
CDR3nt: TGTGCCAGCAGCCGGAGCTCCTATAATTCACCCCTCCACTTT

v_gene: TRBV7-8
j_gene: TRBJ2-1
d_gene: TRBD2
abundance: -
CDR3aa: CASSLVPGGSYNEQFF
CDR3nt: TGTGCCAGCAGCTTAGTACCGGGAGGTTCCTACAATGAGCAGTTCTTC

v_gene: TRBV5-1
j_gene: TRBJ2-3
d_gene: TRBD2
abundance: -
CDR3aa: CASSARLAGGADTQYF
CDR3nt: TGCGCCAGCAGCGCCCGACTAGCGGGAGGGGCAGATACGCAGTATTTC

v_gene: TRBV12-3/TRBV12-4
j_gene: TRBJ2-4
d_gene: -
abundance: -
CDR3aa: CASSFEGKNVQYF
CDR3nt: TGTGCCAGCAGTTTCGAGGGAAAAAACGTTCAGTACTTC

v_gene: TRBV7-9
j_gene: TRBJ1-1
d_gene: -
abundance: few
CDR3aa: CASSRQLEETFF
CDR3nt: TGTGCCAGCAGCCGCCAGTTAGAAGAAACTTTCTTT

v_gene: TRBV29-1
j_gene: TRBJ2-1
d_gene: -
abundance: few
CDR3aa: CSVEEGGGSGEQFF
CDR3nt: TGCAGCGTTGAAGAGGGAGGGGGCAGCGGTGAGCAGTTCTTC

v_gene: TRBV5-5
j_gene: TRBJ2-1
d_gene: TRBD1
abundance: many
CDR3aa: CASSSGTGPYNEQFF
CDR3nt: TGTGCCAGCAGCTCCGGGACAGGGCCTTACAATGAGCAGTTCTTC

v_gene: TRBV7-2
j_gene: TRBJ1-5
d_gene: -
abundance: -
CDR3aa: CASSPWGGSNQPQHF
CDR3nt: TGTGCCAGCAGCCCTTGGGGTGGCAGCAATCAGCCCCAGCATTTT

v_gene: TRBV30
j_gene: TRBJ2-1
d_gene: TRBD2
abundance: many
CDR3aa: CAWSGLAGVTYNEQFF
CDR3nt: TGTGCCTGGAGTGGCCTAGCGGGAGTAACGTACAATGAGCAGTTCTTC

v_gene: TRBV10-2
j_gene: TRBJ2-7
d_gene: TRBD2
abundance: many
CDR3aa: CASAVTSGAYEQYF
CDR3nt: TGCGCCAGCGCGGTGACTAGCGGCGCCTACGAGCAGTACTTC

v_gene: TRBV2
j_gene: TRBJ2-4
d_gene: -
abundance: -
CDR3aa: CASSERDGMVKNIQYF
CDR3nt: TGTGCCAGCAGTGAAAGGGACGGGATGGTCAAAAACATTCAGTACTTC

v_gene: TRBV24-1
j_gene: TRBJ2-3
d_gene: -
abundance: many
CDR3aa: CATSDLGVSSTDTQYF
CDR3nt: TGTGCCACCAGTGATTTAGGGGTCTCTAGCACAGATACGCAGTATTTT

v_gene: TRBV24-1
j_gene: TRBJ2-1
d_gene: TRBD1
abundance: many
CDR3aa: CATSEPGQGSYDEQFF
CDR3nt: TGTGCCACCAGTGAACCCGGACAGGGCTCTTACGATGAGCAGTTCTTC

v_gene: TRBV6-1
j_gene: TRBJ2-3
d_gene: TRBD2
abundance: many
CDR3aa: CASRPGLAGVGGGDGSTDTQYF
CDR3nt: TGTGCCAGCAGACCGGGACTAGCGGGAGTCGGTGGGGGGGATGGAAGCACAGATACGCAGTATTTT

v_gene: TRBV27
j_gene: TRBJ2-5
d_gene: -
abundance: many
CDR3aa: CASSLSGRQETQYF
CDR3nt: TGTGCCAGCAGTTTAAGTGGCCGCCAGGAGACCCAGTACTTC

v_gene: TRBV28
j_gene: TRBJ2-1
d_gene: TRBD2
abundance: many
CDR3aa: CASSSPHLAGGGNEQFF
CDR3nt: TGTGCCAGCAGTTCACCACATCTAGCGGGAGGAGGGAATGAGCAGTTCTTC

v_gene: TRBV29-1
j_gene: TRBJ2-5
d_gene: TRBD2
abundance: -
CDR3aa: CSVETSGGRQETQYF
CDR3nt: TGCAGCGTCGAGACTAGCGGGGGGCGCCAAGAGACCCAGTACTTC

v_gene: TRBV3-1
j_gene: TRBJ2-7
d_gene: -
abundance: many
CDR3aa: CASSPGGLYEQYF
CDR3nt: TGTGCCAGCAGCCCAGGGGGGCTTTACGAGCAGTACTTC

v_gene: TRBV27
j_gene: TRBJ2-7
d_gene: -
abundance: many
CDR3aa: CASSSNYEQYF
CDR3nt: TGTGCCAGCAGTTCTAACTACGAGCAGTACTTC

v_gene: TRBV3-1
j_gene: TRBJ2-7
d_gene: -
abundance: -
CDR3aa: CASSQEQTYEQYF
CDR3nt: TGTGCCAGCAGCCAAGAACAGACCTACGAGCAGTACTTC

v_gene: TRBV29-1
j_gene: TRBJ2-2
d_gene: -
abundance: many
CDR3aa: CSVDREAGELFF
CDR3nt: TGCAGCGTAGACAGGGAGGCCGGGGAGCTGTTTTTT

v_gene: TRBV19
j_gene: TRBJ2-1
d_gene: TRBD1
abundance: -
CDR3aa: CASRADGQGAKQLF
CDR3nt: TGTGCCAGTAGGGCCGACGGACAGGGGGCTAAGCAGCTCTTC

v_gene: TRBV5-1
j_gene: TRBJ2-1
d_gene: TRBD1
abundance: many
CDR3aa: CASSLVQGQGEQFF
CDR3nt: TGCGCCAGCAGCTTGGTACAGGGACAGGGTGAGCAGTTCTTC

v_gene: TRBV30
j_gene: TRBJ2-1
d_gene: TRBD2
abundance: -
CDR3aa: CAWRPGLAGGPDYNEQFF
CDR3nt: TGTGCCTGGAGGCCGGGACTAGCGGGAGGGCCCGACTACAATGAGCAGTTCTTC

v_gene: TRBV10-2
j_gene: TRBJ2-1
d_gene: TRBD1
abundance: medium-sized
CDR3aa: CASSWSGGSYNEQFF
CDR3nt: TGCGCCAGCAGTTGGTCAGGGGGCTCCTACAATGAGCAGTTCTTC

v_gene: TRBV4-3
j_gene: TRBJ2-1
d_gene: -
abundance: medium-sized
CDR3aa: CASSQPDSSSNEQFF
CDR3nt: TGTGCCAGCAGCCAACCCGACTCTAGTAGCAATGAGCAGTTCTTC

v_gene: TRBV29-1
j_gene: TRBJ2-2
d_gene: TRBD2
abundance: few
CDR3aa: CSVGGSWTSGGYQNTGELFF
CDR3nt: TGCAGCGTTGGAGGTAGTTGGACTAGCGGGGGATATCAGAACACCGGGGAGCTGTTTTTT

v_gene: TRBV30
j_gene: TRBJ2-3
d_gene: -
abundance: few
CDR3aa: CAWSKLGRRPTDTQYF
CDR3nt: TGTGCCTGGAGTAAATTAGGGCGGAGGCCCACAGATACGCAGTATTTT

v_gene: TRBV6-1
j_gene: TRBJ1-5
d_gene: -
abundance: many
CDR3aa: CASRRRQDQPQHF
CDR3nt: TGTGCCAGCAGGAGACGACAGGATCAGCCCCAGCATTTT

v_gene: TRBV7-2
j_gene: TRBJ2-1
d_gene: -
abundance: -
CDR3aa: CASSLAAGGNYNEQLF
CDR3nt: TGTGCCAGCAGCTTAGCGGCTGGCGGGAACTACAATGAGCAGCTCTTC